Below, one T cell receptor (beta chain) is given with its context. What it binds is unknown. Sequenced by immunoSEQ multiplex PCR; TCRdb stores in-frame clones only, minus some. The sample lists approximately 54,000 clones, 75% to 95% occurring once. The data stem from a study of graft-versus-host responses after intestinal transplantation. On the study more broadly: Transplant types were multivisceral, liver-intestinal, or isolated intestinal. Every recipient had anti-thymocyte globulin induction and 2 to 4 years of tacrolimus plus steroids.

Study-level findings and limits: The recipient marrow held GvH clones, and some of them showed up first in ileum or blood.

Germline lookup yields CDR1 SGHRS and CDR2 YFSETQ. V shed 5 bases and J 3 bases; nucleotides not matched to a gene: 10. CDR3 length: 16 amino acids. The sample was PBMCs, taken roughly 660 days after intestinal transplant. The TCR originated in a human patient who received an intestinal transplant, so some T cells may come from the graft donor. V and J are TRBV5-1 and TRBJ2-1, with TRBD1 identical over 8 bases. CDR3 nucleotide sequence: TGCGCCAGCAGTCTGGACGCCGGGACAGGCTACAATGAGCAGTTCTTC. Amino acid sequence: CASSLDAGTGYNEQFF.